This is a list of T cell receptor beta chains from one sample in a study of regulatory T cells in long-lasting Graves disease. Each CDR3 protein is one row after TCRdb ran MiXCR on the multiplex PCR reads. The table records 300,000 to 400,000 distinct CDR3 sequences, about a sixth of them present only once. This sample was also put to use in a study of T cells in Graves' hyperthyroidism and ophthalmopathy.

Sequences were derived from peripheral blood mononuclear cells (PBMCs), sampled at new diagnosis, from a patient treated with antithyroid drugs. These receptors all come from a middle-aged man with Graves disease. CDR3s include the opening cysteine and the closing phenylalanine or tryptophan. D genes are given only for firm matches. Size is stated for part of the rows, as once, few or many counts, or as a class when the clone is expanded.

abundance	v_gene	d_gene	j_gene	CDR3aa	CDR3nt
-	TRBV25-1	-	TRBJ2-3	CASSRKITSEDTQYF	TGTGCCAGCAGTCGAAAGATAACTAGTGAGGATACGCAGTATTTT
many	TRBV2	-	TRBJ2-1	CASSEEEGTLQFF	TGTGCCAGCAGTGAAGAAGAGGGAACCTTGCAGTTCTTC
many	TRBV9	-	TRBJ1-1	CASSVDPHNTQGAAFF	TGTGCCAGCAGCGTAGACCCTCATAACACGCAGGGCGCAGCTTTCTTT
few	TRBV7-9	-	TRBJ2-5	CASSLKKETQYF	TGTGCCAGCAGCTTAAAAAAGGAGACCCAGTACTTC
many	TRBV5-1	TRBD2	TRBJ2-1	CASSSKSGGHSSYNEQFF	TGCGCCAGCAGTTCCAAGAGCGGGGGGCATAGCTCCTACAATGAGCAGTTCTTC
-	TRBV14	-	TRBJ1-6	CASSPLFRRSPLHF	TGTGCCAGCAGCCCGCTTTTTCGGCGGTCACCCCTCCACTTT
many	TRBV29-1	-	TRBJ2-7	CSADLGSYEQYF	TGCAGCGCCGACCTGGGGAGCTACGAGCAGTACTTC
many	TRBV7-3	TRBD2	TRBJ2-3	CASSPAPAGGPDTQYF	TGTGCCAGCAGCCCCGCCCCAGCGGGGGGGCCAGATACGCAGTATTTT
many	TRBV5-1	TRBD1	TRBJ2-7	CASSLGQVSYEQYF	TGCGCCAGCAGCCTTGGACAGGTTTCCTACGAGCAGTACTTC
-	TRBV6-2/TRBV6-3	-	TRBJ2-2	CASTLNGGFGPGELFF	TGTGCCAGCACCCTGAACGGAGGGTTCGGGCCCGGGGAGCTGTTTTTT
many	TRBV30	TRBD2	TRBJ2-3	CALSGGRRDTQYF	TGTGCCTTGTCAGGCGGGAGAAGGGATACGCAGTATTTT
many	TRBV7-9	-	TRBJ2-1	CASSLPGANEQFF	TGTGCCAGCAGCCTCCCGGGGGCCAATGAGCAGTTCTTC
many	TRBV18	-	TRBJ1-5	CASSPMAGIRQPQHF	TGTGCCAGCTCACCAATGGCAGGGATCCGCCAGCCCCAGCATTTT
-	TRBV6-1	TRBD1	TRBJ2-1	CASTGQGKRNEQFF	TGTGCCAGCACCGGACAGGGAAAACGGAATGAGCAGTTCTTC
once	TRBV5-1	-	TRBJ1-1	CASSRTRGGGYIVTEAFF	TGTGCCAGCAGCCGTACGCGAGGGGGGGGCTACATAGTCACTGAAGCTTTCTTT
many	TRBV7-6	TRBD2	TRBJ2-5	CASSFTSGKQETQYF	TGTGCCAGCAGCTTCACTAGCGGGAAGCAAGAGACCCAGTACTTC
many	TRBV18	-	TRBJ2-1	CASSPRSFDNEQFF	TGTGCCAGCTCACCCCGAAGTTTTGACAATGAGCAGTTCTTC
many	TRBV18	-	TRBJ1-2	CASSPPGSAAFSGYTF	TGTGCCAGCTCACCACCGGGAAGCGCCGCTTTTTCTGGCTACACCTTC
-	TRBV11-2	TRBD2	TRBJ2-3	CASSLEGSGGLSTDTQYF	TGTGCCAGCAGCTTAGAGGGTAGCGGGGGCCTCAGCACAGATACGCAGTATTTT
few	TRBV5-1	-	TRBJ1-2	CASSSTRDGYTF	TGCGCCAGCAGCTCAACACGGGATGGCTACACCTTC
-	TRBV15	-	TRBJ1-6	CATSRQGGGSPLHF	TGTGCCACCAGCAGGCAGGGAGGTGGCTCACCCCTCCACTTT
many	TRBV6-1	-	TRBJ2-2	CASTGGLNTGELFF	TGTGCCAGCACGGGTGGGCTCAACACCGGGGAGCTGTTTTTT
many	TRBV12-3/TRBV12-4	-	TRBJ1-5	CASNSRGGNQPQHF	TGTGCCAGCAACTCAAGAGGGGGGAATCAGCCCCAGCATTTT
many	TRBV2	-	TRBJ2-5	CATESNGETQYF	TGTGCCACCGAATCGAATGGAGAGACCCAGTACTTC
many	TRBV28	TRBD2	TRBJ2-1	CASSLGGLADYNEQFF	TGTGCCAGCAGTTTAGGGGGACTAGCGGACTACAATGAGCAGTTCTTC
many	TRBV18	-	TRBJ2-7	CASSPEEQYF	TGTGCCAGCTCACCGGAAGAGCAGTACTTC
many	TRBV29-1	TRBD2	TRBJ2-3	CSVASGAPGDTQYF	TGCAGCGTAGCTAGCGGGGCCCCCGGGGATACGCAGTATTTT
many	TRBV7-2	-	TRBJ1-1	CASSLTHVGTEAFF	TGTGCCAGCAGCTTAACCCACGTTGGGACTGAAGCTTTCTTT
-	TRBV3-1	-	TRBJ2-1	CASSQRQISDEQFF	TGTGCCAGCAGCCAGCGACAGATTTCGGATGAGCAGTTCTTC
many	TRBV28	-	TRBJ2-7	CASSIQGFGYEQYF	TGTGCCAGCAGTATACAGGGTTTTGGCTACGAGCAGTACTTC
many	TRBV12-3/TRBV12-4	-	TRBJ2-3	CASSRRWWAATDTQYF	TGTGCCAGCAGCCGGCGCTGGTGGGCCGCGACAGATACGCAGTATTTT
-	TRBV5-1	-	TRBJ1-2	CASRPRPGVDYGYTF	TGCGCCAGCAGGCCGCGGCCTGGGGTGGACTATGGCTACACCTTC
few	TRBV24-1	TRBD1	TRBJ2-6	CATSDTGDRGSGANVLTF	TGTGCCACCAGTGACACGGGGGACAGGGGTTCCGGGGCCAACGTCCTGACTTTC
-	TRBV28	TRBD1	TRBJ2-3	CASSFLGTGRIPDTQYF	TGTGCCAGCAGTTTCTTGGGGACAGGGAGGATACCAGATACGCAGTATTTT
few	TRBV5-6	TRBD2	TRBJ2-2	CASSSSGGALGELFF	TGTGCCAGCAGCAGCAGCGGGGGGGCCCTCGGGGAGCTGTTTTTT
many	TRBV28	-	TRBJ1-6	CASSTRRVYSPLHF	TGTGCCAGCAGTACACGGAGGGTTTATTCACCCCTCCACTTT
many	TRBV5-5	TRBD2	TRBJ2-7	CASSWVWGGPYEQYF	TGTGCCAGCAGCTGGGTGTGGGGGGGACCCTACGAGCAGTACTTC
many	TRBV5-1	TRBD1	TRBJ1-1	CASSVDRGSGIPEAFF	TGCGCCAGCAGCGTGGACAGGGGAAGTGGTATCCCTGAAGCTTTCTTT
few	TRBV4-1	-	TRBJ1-5	CASSHYREGNQPQHF	TGCGCCAGCAGCCATTACAGGGAGGGCAATCAGCCCCAGCATTTT
-	TRBV11-3	-	TRBJ2-2	CASSSKSTGELFF	TGTGCCAGCAGCTCCAAAAGCACCGGGGAGCTGTTTTTT